The entry that follows covers one T cell receptor beta chain sequence. The sample belongs to a study of OX40 agonist ivuxolimab in advanced cancers. The repertoire was sequenced with immunoSEQ multiplex PCR; TCRdb's copy has only in-frame clones and lacks some. The sample lists about 96,000 clones, around 80% occurring once. Trimming shortened V by 2 bases and J by 1 base, and 8 bases separated the two germline ends. Germline CDR1 is MNHEY and CDR2 is SMNVEV (reference sequence). The CDR3 spans 14 residues. Sequenced material: CD4+ or CD8+ T cells sorted from blood, taken in a trial of the OX40 agonist ivuxolimab. This sequence originates from an adult with an advanced solid tumor such as melanoma, head and neck, liver or kidney cancer. The chain is built from TRBV27 and TRBJ2-5, with D perhaps matching TRBD1 (5 bases). CDR3 nucleotides: TGTGCCAGCAGTTTAAATGGGGCCCAAGAGACCCAGTACTTC. Its translation: CASSLNGAQETQYF.